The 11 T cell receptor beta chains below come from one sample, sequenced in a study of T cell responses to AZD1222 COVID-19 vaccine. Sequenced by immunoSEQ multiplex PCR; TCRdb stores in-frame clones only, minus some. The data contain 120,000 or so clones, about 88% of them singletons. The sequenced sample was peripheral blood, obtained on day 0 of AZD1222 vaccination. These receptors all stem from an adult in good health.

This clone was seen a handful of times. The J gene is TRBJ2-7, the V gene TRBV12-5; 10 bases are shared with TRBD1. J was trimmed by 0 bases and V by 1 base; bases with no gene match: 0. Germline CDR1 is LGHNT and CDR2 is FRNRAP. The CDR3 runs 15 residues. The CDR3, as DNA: TGTGCTAGTGGTTTGGGGACAGGGGGCTCCTACGAGCAGTACTTC. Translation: CASGLGTGGSYEQYF.

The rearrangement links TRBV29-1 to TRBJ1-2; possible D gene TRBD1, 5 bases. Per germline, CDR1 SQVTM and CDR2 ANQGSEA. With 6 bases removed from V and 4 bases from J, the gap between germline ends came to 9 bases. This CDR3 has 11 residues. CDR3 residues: CSVDRSYGYTF. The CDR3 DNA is TGCAGCGTCGACAGAAGCTATGGCTACACCTTC.

CDR3: CASSSPGHSYSNQPQHF. CDR3 nucleotide sequence: TGTGCCAGCAGCTCCCCGGGACATAGCTATAGCAATCAGCCCCAGCATTTT. This sequence joins TRBV5-8 and TRBJ1-5; tentatively, D is TRBD1 (6 bases). The V end was cut by 3 bases, the J end by 0 bases, with 16 bases between. CDR3 size: 17 residues. Germline CDR1 and CDR2: SGHTS and YDEGEE.

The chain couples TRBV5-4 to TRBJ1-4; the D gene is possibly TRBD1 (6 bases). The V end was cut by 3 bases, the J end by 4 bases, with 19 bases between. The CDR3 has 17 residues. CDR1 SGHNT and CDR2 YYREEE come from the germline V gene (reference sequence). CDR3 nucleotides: TGTGCCAGCAGCTCGACAGGCCGACACAGGAATAATGAAAAACTGTTTTTT. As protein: CASSSTGRHRNNEKLFF.

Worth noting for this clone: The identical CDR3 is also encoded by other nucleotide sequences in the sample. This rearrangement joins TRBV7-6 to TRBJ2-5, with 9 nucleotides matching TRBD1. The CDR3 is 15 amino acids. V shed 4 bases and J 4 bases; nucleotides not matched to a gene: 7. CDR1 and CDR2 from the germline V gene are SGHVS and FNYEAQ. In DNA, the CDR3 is TGTGCCAGCAGCTCCCGGGACAGGGTGGGAGAGACCCAGTACTTC. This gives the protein CASSSRDRVGETQYF. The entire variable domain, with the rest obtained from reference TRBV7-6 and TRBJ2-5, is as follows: GAGVSQSPRYKVTKRGQDVALRCDPISGHVSLYWYRQALGQGPEFLTYFNYEAQQDKSGLPNDRFSAERPEGSISTLTIQRTEQRDSAMYRCASSSRDRVGETQYFGPGTRLLVL.

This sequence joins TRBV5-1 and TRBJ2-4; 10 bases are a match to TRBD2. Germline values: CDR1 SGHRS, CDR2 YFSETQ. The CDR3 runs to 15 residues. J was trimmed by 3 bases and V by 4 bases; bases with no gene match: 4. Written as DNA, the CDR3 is TGCGCCAGCAGCGATACTAGCGGGGTCAAAAACATTCAGTACTTC. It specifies CASSDTSGVKNIQYF.

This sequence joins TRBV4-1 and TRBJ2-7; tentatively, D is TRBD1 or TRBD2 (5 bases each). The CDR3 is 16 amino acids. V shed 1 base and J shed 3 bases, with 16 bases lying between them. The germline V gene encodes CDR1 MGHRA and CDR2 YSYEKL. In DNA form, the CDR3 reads TGCGCCAGCAGCCAAGTGGGGACCAATGTTTTCTACGAGCAGTACTTC. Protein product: CASSQVGTNVFYEQYF.

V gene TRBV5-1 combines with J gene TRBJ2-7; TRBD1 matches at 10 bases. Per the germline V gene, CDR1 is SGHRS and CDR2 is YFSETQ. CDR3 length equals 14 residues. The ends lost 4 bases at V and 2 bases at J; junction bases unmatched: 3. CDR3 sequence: CASSHGQGAYEQYF. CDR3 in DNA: TGCGCCAGCAGCCACGGACAGGGGGCCTACGAGCAGTACTTC.

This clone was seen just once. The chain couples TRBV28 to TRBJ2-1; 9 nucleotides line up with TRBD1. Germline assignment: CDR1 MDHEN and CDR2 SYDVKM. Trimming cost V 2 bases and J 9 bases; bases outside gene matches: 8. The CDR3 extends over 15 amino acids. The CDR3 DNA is TGTGCCAGCAGTTTAAGGGGGACAGGGAACGCTGAGCAGTTCTTC. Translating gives CASSLRGTGNAEQFF.

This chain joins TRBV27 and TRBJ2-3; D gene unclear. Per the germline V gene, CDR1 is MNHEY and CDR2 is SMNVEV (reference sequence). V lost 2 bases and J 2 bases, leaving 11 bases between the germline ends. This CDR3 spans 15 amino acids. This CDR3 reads CASSLVGPHTDTQYF. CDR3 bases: TGTGCCAGCAGTTTAGTAGGGCCTCACACAGATACGCAGTATTTT.

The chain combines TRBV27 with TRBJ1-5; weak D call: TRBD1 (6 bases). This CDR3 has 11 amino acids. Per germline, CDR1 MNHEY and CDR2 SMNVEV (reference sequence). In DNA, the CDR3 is TGTGCTACAGGGTTTAATCAGCCCCAGCATTTT. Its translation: CATGFNQPQHF.